This T cell receptor (beta chain) emerged from a study of technical replicates of blood from a few donors. Produced via immunoSEQ multiplex PCR; TCRdb's table is partial and in-frame only. The data show tens of thousands of clones, with 94% seen just once and about 0.25% held by the top ten. This clone was recorded once. The TCR originated in a human donor in good health. Sequencing was carried out using T cells isolated from PBMCs.

CDR3 sequence (DNA): TGCGCCAGCAGTGAGTCGACGGGGTTACAGGGGGGATTGCTCGGCGAGCAGTACTTC. This codes for CASSESTGLQGGLLGEQYF. This chain links TRBV10-2 with TRBJ2-7; 8 bases align to TRBD1. Germline lookup yields CDR1 WSHSY and CDR2 SAAADI. The trim removed 0 bases at V and 6 bases at J, leaving 19 bases unmatched. This CDR3 is built from 19 residues.